Listed below are T cell receptor beta chains from one sample, sequenced in a study of shared clonotypes between healthy human individuals. The protocol was immunoSEQ multiplex PCR, while the TCRdb copy is restricted to in-frame clones and leaves out a portion. The sample contains 850,000 to 1,200,000 clones, approximately 76% of which appear only once. Sequences were obtained from memory CD4+ T cells sorted from blood. The origin of the receptors is a young man in good health. Each CDR3 is given with its conserved first and last residue. A D gene is named only where the DNA matches it firmly. A clone size is listed for some rows: how often the clone was seen (once, few, many), or a class if it is expanded.

V	size	J	D	DNA	CDR3
TRBV5-1	.	TRBJ1-1	.	TGCGCCAGCAGCTTGGTGGCGCAAAACACTGAAGCTTTCTTT	CASSLVAQNTEAFF
TRBV7-7	.	TRBJ1-1	.	TGTGCTAGCAGCTTACAGGTGAACACTGAAGCTTTCTTT	CASSLQVNTEAFF
TRBV1	few	TRBJ2-7	.	TGCACCAGCGGCCCGATCAGTGACTACGAGCAGTACTTC	CTSGPISDYEQYF
TRBV9	.	TRBJ2-7	.	TGTGCCAGCAGCCGGGCAGGGAACGAGCAGTACTTC	CASSRAGNEQYF
TRBV7-9	.	TRBJ2-1	TRBD2	TGTGCCAGCAGCTTAGAAGGACTAGCGGGGAATGAGCAGTTCTTC	CASSLEGLAGNEQFF
TRBV11-2	.	TRBJ1-1	.	TGTGCCAGCAGCCCCCCCGTGAGTAGAACTGAAGCTTTCTTT	CASSPPVSRTEAFF
TRBV27	.	TRBJ2-7	.	TGTGCCAGCAGTCTTCGGATTTACTACGAGCAGTACTTC	CASSLRIYYEQYF
TRBV4-1	.	TRBJ1-3	.	TGCGCCAGCAGCCAAGGGATGGCGACGGCCCTCGGAAACACCATATATTTT	CASSQGMATALGNTIYF
TRBV7-2	.	TRBJ2-1	.	TGTGCCAGCAGCTTAGCGCAGGGATCTTACAATGAGCAGTTCTTC	CASSLAQGSYNEQFF
TRBV30	.	TRBJ1-6	.	TGTGCCTGGAGAGAAGGGAGCTCCTATAATTCACCCCTCCACTTT	CAWREGSSYNSPLHF
TRBV6-5	few	TRBJ2-7	TRBD2	TGTGCCAGCAGCCGCTCGGCGGGAGTGTACGAGCAGTACTTC	CASSRSAGVYEQYF
TRBV5-3	.	TRBJ1-5	TRBD1	TGTGCCAGAAGCTTCGGACAGGTCGGTCAGCCCCAGCATTTT	CARSFGQVGQPQHF
TRBV10-3	.	TRBJ1-2	TRBD1	TGTGCCATCAGTGAAGGAGGGGCAGGGGGTTCCTATGGCTACACCTTC	CAISEGGAGGSYGYTF
TRBV7-8	.	TRBJ2-5	.	TGTGCCAGCAGCTTGGGGGGATTCCAAGAGACCCAGTACTTC	CASSLGGFQETQYF
TRBV6-6	.	TRBJ2-7	.	TGTGCCAGCAGTCCTGGGACTTTAAACTACGAGCAGTACTTC	CASSPGTLNYEQYF
TRBV30	.	TRBJ2-7	TRBD2	TGTGCCTGGACTAGCGGGACCCTCTACGAGCAGTACTTC	CAWTSGTLYEQYF
TRBV7-9	.	TRBJ1-1	TRBD1	TGTGCCAGCAGCACTACAGGGGAGTGGGCTGAAGCTTTCTTT	CASSTTGEWAEAFF
TRBV14	.	TRBJ2-2	.	TGTGCCAGCAGCCAATATATGTCCGGGGAGCTGTTTTTT	CASSQYMSGELFF
TRBV18	once	TRBJ2-2	.	TGTGCCAGCTCACCGTTAGCGCTCGGGGAGCTGTTTTTT	CASSPLALGELFF
TRBV7-3	.	TRBJ2-2	.	TGTGCCAGCAGTCAAATGGGCGGGGAGCTGTTTTTT	CASSQMGGELFF
TRBV19	few	TRBJ2-1	.	TGTGCCAGTTGTCAGGGGTACAATGAGCAGTTCTTC	CASCQGYNEQFF
TRBV27	.	TRBJ1-1	.	TGTGCCAGCAGTTTATCGAGAAACACTGAAGCTTTCTTT	CASSLSRNTEAFF
TRBV28	few	TRBJ1-3	.	TGTGCCAGCAGTTCAGCCTCCAGGGTTCCCAGGAACACCATATATTTT	CASSSASRVPRNTIYF
TRBV29-1	.	TRBJ1-5	.	TGCAGCGTTGATCAGGGTAGCAATCAGCCCCAGCATTTT	CSVDQGSNQPQHF
TRBV25-1	.	TRBJ1-3	.	TGTGCCAGCAGTGAGTCGGGAAACACCATATATTTT	CASSESGNTIYF
TRBV9	.	TRBJ2-1	TRBD2	TGTGCCAGCAGCGTCGGTCTAGCGGAAGGGTTTGACAATGAGCAGTTCTTC	CASSVGLAEGFDNEQFF
TRBV5-6	.	TRBJ2-1	.	TGTGCCAGCAGCTTATACTTCGGGCTGAACAATGAGCAGTTCTTC	CASSLYFGLNNEQFF
TRBV14	.	TRBJ1-2	TRBD1	TGTGCCAGCAGCCAAGATGGGACAGGGGGCTCTAACTATGGCTACACCTTC	CASSQDGTGGSNYGYTF
TRBV21-1	.	TRBJ2-7	.	TGTGCCAGCAGAAAGACTAGCGGATCCTACGAGCAGTACTTC	CASRKTSGSYEQYF
TRBV11-2	.	TRBJ1-1	.	TGTGCCAGCAGCTTCGACGGGAACACTGAAGCTTTCTTT	CASSFDGNTEAFF
TRBV15	.	TRBJ2-7	.	TGTGCCACCAGCAGAGATACAGGGCCCTACGAGCAGTACTTC	CATSRDTGPYEQYF
TRBV19	.	TRBJ2-5	.	TGTGCCAGTAGTGGCCCGGGGGCAGGGTGGGAGACCCAGTACTTC	CASSGPGAGWETQYF
TRBV10-2	.	TRBJ2-3	.	TGCGCCAGCATTCCGAACAGCGCAGATACGCAGTATTTT	CASIPNSADTQYF
TRBV4-3	.	TRBJ1-1	TRBD1	TGCGCCAGCAGCCACCAGACAGGGGGCACTGAAGCTTTCTTT	CASSHQTGGTEAFF
TRBV5-1	.	TRBJ2-7	.	TGCGCCAGCAGCCTAAGGACAGACTCCTACGAGCAGTACTTC	CASSLRTDSYEQYF
TRBV7-2	.	TRBJ2-1	TRBD2	TGTGCCAGCAGATTCGGGGCACTAGCGGGGGGGCACAATGAGCAGTTCTTC	CASRFGALAGGHNEQFF
TRBV30	.	TRBJ2-1	.	TGTGCCTGCGGAGCTAGTACGGATGAGCAGTTCTTC	CACGASTDEQFF
TRBV5-1	few	TRBJ2-7	.	TGCGCCAGCAGCTTCGGCACAGGGTCCTCCTACGAGCAGTACTTC	CASSFGTGSSYEQYF
TRBV5-4	.	TRBJ1-2	.	TGTGCCAGCAGCTCCGACGACGCCCAGACGTCGGGTGGCTACACCTTC	CASSSDDAQTSGGYTF
TRBV11-3	once	TRBJ2-2	.	TGTGCCAGCAGCTTAGTAGCCGGAAAGGCGGGCGGGGAGCTGTTTTTT	CASSLVAGKAGGELFF
TRBV27	.	TRBJ1-1	.	TGTGCCAGCACCCGGGCGTTGAACACTGAAGCTTTCTTT	CASTRALNTEAFF
TRBV4-1	.	TRBJ1-6	TRBD1	TGCGCCAGCAGCCGGGGACAGTTCAGCTCCTATAATTCACCCCTCCACTTT	CASSRGQFSSYNSPLHF
TRBV7-2	.	TRBJ1-1	.	TGTGCCAGCAGCTTCGAGAGGAACACTGAAGCTTTCTTT	CASSFERNTEAFF
TRBV2	few	TRBJ1-6	TRBD1	TGTGCCAGCAGGACAGGGAGGTCACCCCTCCACTTT	CASRTGRSPLHF
TRBV2	.	TRBJ2-1	TRBD2	TGTGCCAGCAGTGAGACGGGGGGGCCCAACAATGAGCAGTTCTTC	CASSETGGPNNEQFF
TRBV4-1	.	TRBJ2-7	TRBD1	TGCGCCAGCAGCCAAAGCCGGGACAGAGTCTACGAGCAGTACTTC	CASSQSRDRVYEQYF
TRBV9	.	TRBJ2-3	TRBD2	TGTGCCAGCAGCCCCGGACTAGCGGGGGGAGATACGCAGTATTTT	CASSPGLAGGDTQYF
TRBV28	.	TRBJ1-2	TRBD1	TGTGCCAGCAGTTCCGGACAGGGGGCACGTGGCTACACCTTC	CASSSGQGARGYTF
TRBV10-3	.	TRBJ1-6	.	TGTGCCATCAGTGAGGGGGGACCATCCCTCCACTTT	CAISEGGPSLHF
TRBV10-2	.	TRBJ2-1	TRBD2	TGCGCCAGCAGGGATAGCGGGTACTCCTACAATGAGCAGTTCTTC	CASRDSGYSYNEQFF
TRBV30	.	TRBJ1-3	TRBD1	TGTGCCTGGAGACTGAAGATTCTCAAAGACAGGGCGGCTGGAAACACCATATATTTT	CAWRLKILKDRAAGNTIYF
TRBV30	.	TRBJ2-6	.	TGTGCCTGGAGTACCCGACGGGTGGTCTCTGGGGCCAACGTCCTGACTTTC	CAWSTRRVVSGANVLTF
TRBV19	.	TRBJ1-5	.	TGTGCCAGTAGTATCCGGGACGGCAATCAGCCCCAGCATTTT	CASSIRDGNQPQHF
TRBV28	.	TRBJ1-5	.	TGTGCCAGCAGACCTCAGGTCCTTTATCAGCCCCAGCATTTT	CASRPQVLYQPQHF
TRBV9	once	TRBJ2-6	.	TGTGCCAGCAGCGCGGACGTGGCTGGGGCCAACGTCCTGACTTTC	CASSADVAGANVLTF
TRBV7-2	.	TRBJ1-2	TRBD1	TGTGCCAGCAGCTTGTCGGGACAGGGGGCGCGATGGAATGGCTACACCTTC	CASSLSGQGARWNGYTF
TRBV5-4	few	TRBJ1-1	.	TGTGCCAGCAGCTGGGGAGAAGAAGCTTTCTTT	CASSWGEEAFF